The 14 T cell receptor beta chains reported below all come from one sample, sequenced in a study of blood T cell repertoires in COVID-19. Profiling relied on immunoSEQ multiplex PCR, and the TCRdb table lists in-frame clones only, not all of them. In the table there are roughly 33,000 clones, about 91% of which are singletons. The sequenced sample consisted of peripheral blood. These receptor sequences come from a human donor in a cohort sampled during active COVID-19.

The chain carries TRBV7-9 and TRBJ2-5, with TRBD1 matching 7 bases. The junction had 8 bases not matched to a gene; V was cut back by 5 bases and J by 2 bases. Germline CDR1 reads SEHNR; CDR2 reads FQNEAQ (reference sequence). The CDR3 extends over 15 amino acids. As DNA, the CDR3 is TGTGCCAGCAGCCCTGAGACAGGGTTTCAAGAGACCCAGTACTTC. This gives the protein CASSPETGFQETQYF.

The chain employs TRBV18 and TRBJ1-3, with D possibly being TRBD1 (6 bases). The V gene's germline CDR1 is KGHSH and CDR2 LQKENI. The CDR3 runs 14 residues. Deletions cut 7 bases from V and 2 bases from J, with 12 bases between. CDR3: CASFTQGPGNTIYF. The CDR3 DNA sequence: TGTGCCAGCTTCACGCAGGGGCCTGGAAACACCATATATTTT.

The chain is built from TRBV27 and TRBJ2-1, with TRBD2 as a possible D gene (5 bases). The CDR3 length is 17 residues. Germline-derived CDR1 and CDR2 are MNHEY and SMNVEV (reference sequence). V was shortened by 5 bases and J by 3 bases, with 20 bases between the two germline ends. For the CDR3, the DNA is TGTGCCAGCAGTCCCGCGGGCCTTTCTACTCGCTACAATGAGCAGTTCTTC. It is translated as CASSPAGLSTRYNEQFF.

In this sample, this clone turned up once. The V call is TRBV7-2, the J call TRBJ2-3; D unclear. Germline V gene lookup returns CDR1 SGHTA and CDR2 FQGNSA. The CDR3 runs to 13 residues. The V end was cut by 5 bases, the J end by 5 bases, with 11 bases between. The CDR3 loop reads CASSLSLGDTQYF. In DNA form, the CDR3 reads TGTGCCAGCAGCCTGAGCCTCGGAGATACGCAGTATTTT. Drawing the rest from reference TRBV7-2 and TRBJ2-3, the complete variable domain is GAGVSQSPSNKVTEKGKDVELRCDPISGHTALYWYRQSLGQGLEFLIYFQGNSAPDKSGLPSDRFSAERTGGSVSTLTIQRTQQEDSAVYLCASSLSLGDTQYFGPGTRLTVL.

V usage is TRBV28 and J usage is TRBJ2-1, with D hard to call. The CDR3 length is 12 residues. Germline CDR1 and CDR2: MDHEN and SYDVKM. The V end lost 2 bases, the J end lost 4 bases, and 3 bases lay between the germline ends. The CDR3 region has the DNA TGTGCCAGCAGTTTACCTTACAATGAGCAGTTCTTC. It specifies CASSLPYNEQFF.

V is TRBV23-1 and J is TRBJ2-3; 8 bases map to TRBD1. TRBV23-1 is noted as an ORF with a role that remains uncertain. V lost 4 bases, J lost 4 bases, and 16 bases stayed unmatched. This CDR3 has 18 amino acids. Written as DNA, the CDR3 is TGCGCCAGCAGTCCCCTTTACCGGGACAGGAGTGTCGCAGATACGCAGTATTTT. Protein product: CASSPLYRDRSVADTQYF.

The chain links TRBV25-1 to TRBJ2-3; D is uncertain. Trimming cost V 5 bases and J 2 bases, with 11 bases left between them. The CDR3 totals 14 residues. CDR1 MGHDK and CDR2 SYGVNS come from the germline V gene. The CDR3 coding sequence is TGTGCCAGCAGTCGTCACACCGCCACAGATACGCAGTATTTT. This encodes CASSRHTATDTQYF.

This sequence joins TRBV28 and TRBJ2-7; the D gene is possibly TRBD2 (6 bases). V dropped 3 bases and J dropped 4 bases, with 10 bases sitting between them. The germline V gene encodes CDR1 MDHEN and CDR2 SYDVKM. The CDR3 covers 13 residues. This CDR3 is CASSLGGTYEQYF. The CDR3 DNA is TGTGCCAGCAGTTTGGGGGGAACATACGAGCAGTACTTC.

The chain employs TRBV20-1 and TRBJ2-7; TRBD2 matches at 7 bases. Per germline, CDR1 DFQATT and CDR2 SNEGSKA (reference sequence). Trimming at V came to 3 bases and at J to 2 bases, leaving 10 bases not matched to a gene. The CDR3 consists of 15 residues. The CDR3 DNA is TGCAGTGCTAGTCGGGTGTCTAGCGGCACCTACGAGCAGTACTTC. Amino acids: CSASRVSSGTYEQYF.

The rearrangement uses TRBV4-1 and TRBJ2-1; D is perhaps TRBD1 (5 bases). The germline V gene encodes CDR1 MGHRA and CDR2 YSYEKL. The CDR3 runs to 14 residues. V lost 3 bases and J lost 7, with 13 bases in between. In DNA form, the CDR3 reads TGCGCCAGCAGCCACGCTGGGGCTAGAAATGAGCAGTTCTTC. Its translation is CASSHAGARNEQFF.

The genes are TRBV11-2 and TRBJ1-2, with 9 bases matching TRBD1. Germline values: CDR1 SGHAT, CDR2 FQNNGV. V gave up 6 bases and J gave up 8 bases; unmatched junction bases: 10. This CDR3 has 14 amino acids. CDR3 amino acids: CASRTGTGSWGYTF. CDR3 bases: TGTGCCAGCAGAACGGGGACAGGGAGTTGGGGCTACACCTTC.

This sequence joins TRBV19 and TRBJ2-1; TRBD2 matches 11 bases. V lost 5 bases and J lost 8; bases outside the gene matches: 8. Germline CDR1 reads LNHDA; CDR2 reads SQIVND (reference sequence). The CDR3 has 15 amino acids. The CDR3 protein is CASSFIAGGPDEQFF. The CDR3 DNA reads as TGTGCCAGTAGTTTCATAGCGGGAGGGCCGGATGAGCAGTTCTTC.

In this sample, this clone turned up once. The rearrangement joins TRBV19 to TRBJ1-1; D gene unclear. CDR3 length: 16 amino acids. Germline V gives CDR1 LNHDA, CDR2 SQIVND (reference sequence). V gave up 5 bases and J gave up 0 bases, with 16 bases separating them. CDR3 nucleotides: TGTGCCAGTAGTGTCCCCCATGCGGCCATGAACACTGAAGCTTTCTTT. Translated, it gives CASSVPHAAMNTEAFF. Using reference TRBV19 and TRBJ1-1 for the parts outside the CDR3, the full variable domain is DGGITQSPKYLFRKEGQNVTLSCEQNLNHDAMYWYRQDPGQGLRLIYYSQIVNDFQKGDIAEGYSVSREKKESFPLTVTSAQKNPTAFYLCASSVPHAAMNTEAFFGQGTRLTVV.

This chain uses TRBV6-5 with TRBJ2-7, with D perhaps matching TRBD1 (5 bases). The CDR3 consists of 14 residues. Trimming shortened V by 5 bases and J by 3 bases, and 14 bases separated the two germline ends. The germline gives CDR1 MNHEY, CDR2 SVGAGI. CDR3 sequence reads: CASSREVGRYEQYF. For the CDR3, the DNA is TGTGCCAGCAGTCGAGAGGTGGGGCGCTACGAGCAGTACTTC.